Reported below is one T cell receptor (beta chain). This sample is part of a study of CD8 T cells in Susac syndrome. A quantity of roughly 0.5 to 1 ug RNA underwent reverse transcription using random hexamers. MiXCR was run by TCRdb on the immunoSEQ multiplex PCR reads, yielding one entry per CDR3 protein. This sample yields 90,000 to 150,000 distinct CDR3 sequences, of which 85% to 95% are seen a single time; approximately 0.097% belongs to the top ten. Germline V lookup: CDR1 SGHNT, CDR2 YYREEE (reference sequence). The CDR3 totals 13 residues. V was trimmed by 4 bases and J by 4 bases, leaving 11 bases between them.

This chain uses TRBV5-4 with TRBJ1-1; no firm D call. The sequencing input was CD4+ T cells from PBMCs. The receptor was derived from a human donor with multiple sclerosis. The CDR3 reads CASSGWGGTEAFF. The CDR3 DNA sequence: TGTGCCAGCAGCGGTTGGGGAGGCACTGAAGCTTTCTTT.